The next 20 T cell receptor beta chains were all read from a single sample in a study of blood T cell repertoires in COVID-19. Generated by immunoSEQ multiplex PCR, the TCRdb table keeps only in-frame clones and is missing some. The sample has around 160,000 clones, under 90% seen once. Input material: PBMCs or T cells enriched from blood (not recorded which). The receptors shown here come from a woman in her sixties or seventies who had recovered from COVID-19.

A single count supports this clone. This chain connects TRBV19 to TRBJ1-5; a weak D match, TRBD1 (5 bases). Germline lookup yields CDR1 LNHDA and CDR2 SQIVND (reference sequence). The CDR3 is made up of 14 amino acids. V lost 5 bases, J lost 9 bases, and 17 bases lay in between. The CDR3 loop reads CASSFLGAGGPQHF. Written as DNA, the CDR3 is TGTGCCAGTAGTTTTTTAGGGGCCGGGGGGCCCCAGCATTTT.

The V gene is TRBV30, the J gene TRBJ2-4, with 16 bases matching TRBD2. The CDR3 is 17 residues long. V was pared by 1 base and J by 8 bases, with 8 bases of the junction left unmatched. Germline V gene data show CDR1 as GTSNPN and CDR2 as SVGIG (reference sequence). The CDR3 DNA reads TGTGCCTGGAGTGCGGGGACTAGCGGGGGGGCAGCGGACATTCAGTACTTC. Translated: CAWSAGTSGGAADIQYF.

CDR3: CASSPGGGRGYTF. CDR3 in DNA: TGTGCCAGCAGCCCAGGCGGGGGCAGAGGCTACACCTTC. The gene calls are TRBV7-9 and TRBJ1-2, with D perhaps matching TRBD1 (6 bases). CDR1 is SEHNR, CDR2 FQNEAQ, per germline (reference sequence). The V end was cut by 5 bases, the J end by 8 bases, with 15 bases between. The length of the CDR3 is 13 residues.

This clone was observed a few times. The CDR3 region is CASSSVSFLNTGELFF. The DNA of the CDR3 is TGTGCCAGCAGCTCCGTTTCGTTCTTAAACACCGGGGAGCTGTTTTTT. The chain carries TRBV7-3 and TRBJ2-2; the D is unclear. The V gene lost 4 bases and the J gene lost 2 bases, with 14 bases spanning the gap. CDR1 is SGHTA and CDR2 is FQGTGA in the germline V gene. The CDR3 spans 16 residues.

This chain uses TRBV11-3 with TRBJ2-1; possible D gene TRBD2, 7 bases. V was clipped by 4 bases and J by 4 bases, with 11 bases between them. The CDR3 length is 14 residues. Germline CDR1 SGHNT, CDR2 YENEEA. CDR3 in amino acids: CASSWGGLYNEQFF. The DNA of the CDR3 is TGTGCCAGCAGCTGGGGGGGGCTTTACAATGAGCAGTTCTTC.

V is TRBV19 and J is TRBJ1-1; 7 bases are a match to TRBD1. This CDR3 is 14 amino acids long. The junction had 10 bases not matched to a gene; V was cut back by 5 bases and J by 7 bases. Germline lookup yields CDR1 LNHDA and CDR2 SQIVND (reference sequence). CDR3 sequence: CASSHYDRASEAFF. The CDR3 DNA reads as TGTGCCAGTAGTCATTACGACAGGGCCAGTGAAGCTTTCTTT.

This clone was observed a handful of times. V gene TRBV28 combines with J gene TRBJ1-1, with D maybe TRBD1 (6 bases). CDR1 and CDR2 (germline): MDHEN, SYDVKM. This CDR3 has 13 amino acids. V lost 3 bases to trimming and J lost 4 bases, with 9 bases between them. CDR3 coding DNA: TGTGCCAGCAGTTTGAGAGGGGGCACTGAAGCTTTCTTT. It is translated as CASSLRGGTEAFF.

V usage is TRBV4-2 and J usage is TRBJ2-5, with D hard to call. The CDR3 is 14 amino acids. Germline values: CDR1 LGHNA, CDR2 YNFKEQ. Trimming pared 1 base from V and 2 bases from J, leaving 8 bases between. CDR3 amino acids: CASSQVGPQETQYF. Here the CDR3 DNA reads TGTGCCAGCAGCCAAGTTGGCCCGCAAGAGACCCAGTACTTC.

The rearrangement uses TRBV6-6 and TRBJ2-7, with 14 positions matching TRBD2. With 6 bases clipped from V and 4 bases from J, the junction kept 8 bases outside the gene matches. Germline CDR1 MNHNY, CDR2 SVGAGI (reference sequence). The CDR3 covers 16 residues. In DNA, the CDR3 is TGTGCCAGCAGGGAGACTAGCGGGGGGGCCTCGTACGAGCAGTACTTC. Translation: CASRETSGGASYEQYF.

In this sample, this clone turned up once. This rearrangement joins TRBV5-1 to TRBJ1-6; D ambiguous. The CDR3 extends over 15 amino acids. Germline CDR1 is SGHRS and CDR2 is YFSETQ. V dropped 0 bases and J dropped 8 bases, with 12 bases sitting between them. The CDR3: CASSLGGLNHSPLHF. CDR3 DNA sequence: TGCGCCAGCAGCTTGGGAGGGCTCAATCATTCACCCCTCCACTTT.

V gene TRBV2 combines with J gene TRBJ2-5, with 10 nucleotides matching TRBD2. The V and J ends lost 5 bases and 4 bases, in that order; junction bases with no gene match: 10. The CDR3 sequence is 16 residues long. Germline CDR1 and CDR2: SNHLY and FYNNEI. CDR3 sequence reads: CASSSGGVRGGETQYF. CDR3 bases: TGTGCCAGCAGTAGCGGGGGGGTCCGGGGAGGAGAGACCCAGTACTTC.

V is TRBV24-1 and J is TRBJ1-5; 7 nucleotides agree with TRBD1. Germline CDR1 and CDR2: KGHDR and SFDVKD. CDR3 size: 16 residues. The V and J ends lost 4 bases and 4 bases, in that order; junction bases with no gene match: 9. CDR3: CATSEATGAANQPQHF. As DNA, the CDR3 is TGTGCCACCAGTGAGGCAACAGGGGCGGCAAATCAGCCCCAGCATTTT.

This CDR3 reads CASSGENTEAFF. CDR3 DNA: TGTGCCAGCAGTGGCGAGAACACTGAAGCTTTCTTT. The V gene is TRBV6-4, the J gene TRBJ1-1; D not resolved. Trimming cost V 4 bases and J 1 base, with 4 bases left between them. Germline CDR1 reads MRHNA; CDR2 reads SNTAGT. The CDR3 extends over 12 amino acids.

The CDR3 loop is CASSYGAAGASPLHF. The CDR3 bases are TGTGCCAGCAGTTACGGGGCGGCAGGGGCCTCACCCCTCCACTTT. V and J are TRBV6-5 and TRBJ1-6; maybe TRBD1 (6 bases). V lost 2 bases to trimming and J lost 10 bases, with 15 bases between them. This CDR3 contains 15 residues. Germline CDR1 is MNHEY and CDR2 is SVGAGI.

This clone is a singleton in its sample. V and J are TRBV5-5 and TRBJ1-1, with D uncertain. This CDR3 region has 15 residues. In germline, CDR1 is SGHKS, CDR2 YYEKEE (reference sequence). Trimming left V 6 bases short and J 2 bases short, with 17 bases between. CDR3 sequence reads: CASNSGDSPNTEAFF. The CDR3 DNA sequence: TGTGCCAGCAATAGCGGGGATAGCCCAAACACTGAAGCTTTCTTT.

V usage is TRBV4-1 and J usage is TRBJ2-4, with 7 bases matching TRBD2. The CDR3 has 14 amino acids. Germline V gene sequence: CDR1 MGHRA, CDR2 YSYEKL. J was trimmed by 1 base and V by 4 bases; bases with no gene match: 1. CDR3 protein: CASSLGGAKNIQYF. The CDR3 nucleotides read TGCGCCAGCAGCCTGGGGGGGGCCAAAAACATTCAGTACTTC.

The chain joins TRBV30 to TRBJ1-1, with D possibly TRBD1 on 5 matching bases. Germline CDR1 GTSNPN, CDR2 SVGIG (reference sequence). V dropped 2 bases and J dropped 4 bases, with 14 bases sitting between them. This CDR3 has 14 amino acids. As DNA, the CDR3 is TGTGCCTGGAGTAGGTTCCCCGGGGGCACTGAAGCTTTCTTT. Translation: CAWSRFPGGTEAFF.

The V and J genes are TRBV3-1 (or the pseudogene TRBV3-2) and TRBJ1-6, with 9 bases identical to TRBD1. Losses at the gene ends were 4 bases for V and 7 bases for J; bases not matched to a gene: 2. CDR1 and CDR2 (germline): LGHDT, YNNKEL (reference sequence). CDR3 size: 14 residues. In nucleotides, the CDR3 is TGTGCCAGCAGCCCCGGACAGGGGAATTCACCCCTCCACTTT. It translates to CASSPGQGNSPLHF.

The V gene is TRBV5-1, the J gene TRBJ2-2; D uncertain. Germline CDR1 and CDR2: SGHRS and YFSETQ. The V gene lost 4 bases and the J gene lost 1 base, with 8 bases spanning the gap. This CDR3 is built from 14 residues. The CDR3 DNA reads as TGCGCCAGCAGCGCAGATCTGAACACCGGGGAGCTGTTTTTT. Protein product: CASSADLNTGELFF.

The rearrangement uses TRBV4-1 and TRBJ2-5; maybe TRBD2 (6 bases). The CDR3 consists of 15 residues. Trimming shortened V by 2 bases and J by 5 bases, and 15 bases separated the two germline ends. CDR1 and CDR2 from the germline V gene are MGHRA and YSYEKL. DNA of the CDR3: TGCGCCAGCAGCCAAATGGACGGAGGGTTGGAGACCCAGTACTTC. Protein sequence: CASSQMDGGLETQYF.